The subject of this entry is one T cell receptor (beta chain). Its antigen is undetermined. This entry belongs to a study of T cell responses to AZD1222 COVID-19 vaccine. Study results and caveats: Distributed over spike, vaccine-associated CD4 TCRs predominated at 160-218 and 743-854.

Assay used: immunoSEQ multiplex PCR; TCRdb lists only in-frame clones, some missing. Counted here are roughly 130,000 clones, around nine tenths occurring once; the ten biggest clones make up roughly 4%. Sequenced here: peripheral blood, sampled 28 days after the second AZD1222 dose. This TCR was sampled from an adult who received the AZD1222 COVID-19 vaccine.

DNA of the CDR3: TGCGCCAGCAGCTTTTCGGACAGGGTAGGATCACCCCTCCACTTT. Encoded protein: CASSFSDRVGSPLHF. The chain uses TRBV5-1 and TRBJ1-6, with 8 bases aligning to TRBD1. Germline V gene sequence: CDR1 SGHRS, CDR2 YFSETQ. The CDR3 totals 15 residues. J was trimmed by 10 bases and V by 2 bases; bases with no gene match: 8.